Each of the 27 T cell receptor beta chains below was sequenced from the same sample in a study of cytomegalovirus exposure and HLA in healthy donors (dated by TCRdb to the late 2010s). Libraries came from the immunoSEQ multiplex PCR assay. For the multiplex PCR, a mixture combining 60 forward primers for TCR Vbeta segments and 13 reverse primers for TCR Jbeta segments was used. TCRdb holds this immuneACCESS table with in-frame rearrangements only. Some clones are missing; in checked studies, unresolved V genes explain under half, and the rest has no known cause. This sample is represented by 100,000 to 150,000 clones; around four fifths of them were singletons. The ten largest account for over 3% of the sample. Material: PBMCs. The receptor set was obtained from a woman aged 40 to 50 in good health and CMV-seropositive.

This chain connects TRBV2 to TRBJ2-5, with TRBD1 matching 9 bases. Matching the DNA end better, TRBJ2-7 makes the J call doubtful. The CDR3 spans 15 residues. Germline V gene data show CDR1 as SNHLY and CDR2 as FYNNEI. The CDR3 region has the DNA TGTGCCAGCAGTGAACAGGGACAGGGAATCTACGAGCAGTACTTC. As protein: CASSEQGQGIYEQYF.

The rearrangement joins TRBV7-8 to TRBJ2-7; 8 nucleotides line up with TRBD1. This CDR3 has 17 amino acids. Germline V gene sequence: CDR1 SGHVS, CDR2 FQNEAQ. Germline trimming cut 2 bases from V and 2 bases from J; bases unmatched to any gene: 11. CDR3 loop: CASSLPGQGRLTYEQYF. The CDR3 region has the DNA TGTGCCAGCAGCTTACCTGGACAGGGAAGGTTGACCTACGAGCAGTACTTC.

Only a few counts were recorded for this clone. The CDR3 bases are TGTGCCAGCAGCCCTGTGGGGGGAGGCGAGCAGTACTTC. Translation gives CASSPVGGGEQYF. This chain links TRBV5-6 with TRBJ2-7; D may be TRBD2 (6 bases). Germline CDR1 and CDR2: SGHDT and YYEEEE. The CDR3 is 13 amino acids. The ends were cut back, 4 bases at V and 6 bases at J, with 14 bases in the middle.

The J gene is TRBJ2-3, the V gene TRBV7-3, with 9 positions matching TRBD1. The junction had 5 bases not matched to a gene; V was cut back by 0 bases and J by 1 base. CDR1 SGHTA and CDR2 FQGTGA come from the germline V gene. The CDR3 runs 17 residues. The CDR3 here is CASSLTFRTGGTDTQYF. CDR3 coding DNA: TGTGCCAGCAGCTTAACTTTTCGGACAGGGGGCACAGATACGCAGTATTTT. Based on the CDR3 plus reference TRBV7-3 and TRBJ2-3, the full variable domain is GAGVSQTPSNKVTEKGKYVELRCDPISGHTALYWYRQSLGQGPEFLIYFQGTGAADDSGLPNDRFFAVRPEGSVSTLKIQRTERGDSAVYLCASSLTFRTGGTDTQYFGPGTRLTVL.

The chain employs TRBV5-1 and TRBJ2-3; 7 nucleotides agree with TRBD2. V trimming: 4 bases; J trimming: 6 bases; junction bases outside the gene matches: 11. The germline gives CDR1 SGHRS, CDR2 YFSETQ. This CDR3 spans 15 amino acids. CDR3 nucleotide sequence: TGCGCCAGCAGCCCCCCCCGGGTGGGGGGGGATACGCAGTATTTT. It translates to CASSPPRVGGDTQYF.

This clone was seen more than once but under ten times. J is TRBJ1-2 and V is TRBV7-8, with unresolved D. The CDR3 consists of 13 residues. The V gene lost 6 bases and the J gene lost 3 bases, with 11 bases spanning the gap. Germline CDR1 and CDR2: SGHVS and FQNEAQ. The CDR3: CASSKYPDYGYTF. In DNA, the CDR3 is TGTGCCAGCAGTAAATATCCGGACTATGGCTACACCTTC.

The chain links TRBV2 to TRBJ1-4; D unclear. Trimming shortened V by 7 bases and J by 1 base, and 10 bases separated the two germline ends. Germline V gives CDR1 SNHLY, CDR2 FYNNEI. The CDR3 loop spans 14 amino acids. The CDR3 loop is CASKRAVTNEKLFF. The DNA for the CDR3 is TGTGCCAGCAAGCGGGCCGTAACTAATGAAAAACTGTTTTTT. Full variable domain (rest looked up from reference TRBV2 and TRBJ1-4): EPEVTQTPSHQVTQMGQEVILRCVPISNHLYFYWYRQILGQKVEFLVSFYNNEISEKSEIFDDQFSVERPDGSNFTLKIRSTKLEDSAMYFCASKRAVTNEKLFFGSGTQLSVL.

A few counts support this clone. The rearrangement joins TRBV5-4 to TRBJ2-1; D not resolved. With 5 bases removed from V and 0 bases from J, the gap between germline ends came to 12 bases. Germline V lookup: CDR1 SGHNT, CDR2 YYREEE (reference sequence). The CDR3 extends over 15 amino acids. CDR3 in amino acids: CASSHDTSSYNEQFF. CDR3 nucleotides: TGTGCCAGCAGTCACGACACCAGCTCCTACAATGAGCAGTTCTTC.

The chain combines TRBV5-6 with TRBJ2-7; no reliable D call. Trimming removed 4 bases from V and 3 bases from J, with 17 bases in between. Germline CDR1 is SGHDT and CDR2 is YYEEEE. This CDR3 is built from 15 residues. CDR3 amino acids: CASSPNRNSLYEQYF. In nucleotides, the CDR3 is TGTGCCAGCAGCCCCAACCGGAACAGCCTCTACGAGCAGTACTTC.

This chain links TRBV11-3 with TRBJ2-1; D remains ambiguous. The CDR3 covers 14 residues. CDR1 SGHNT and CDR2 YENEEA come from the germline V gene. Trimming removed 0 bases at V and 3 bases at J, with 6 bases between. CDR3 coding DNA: TGTGCCAGCAGCTTAGATCTAAACTACAATGAGCAGTTCTTC. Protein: CASSLDLNYNEQFF. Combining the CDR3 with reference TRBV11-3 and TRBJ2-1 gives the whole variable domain EAGVVQSPRYKIIEKKQPVAFWCNPISGHNTLYWYLQNLGQGPELLIRYENEEAVDDSQLPKDRFSAERLKGVDSTLKIQPAELGDSAVYLCASSLDLNYNEQFFGPGTRLTVL.

The CDR3 DNA reads as TGTGCCTGGACCCTAGGGGGTGACCAGCCCCAGCATTTT. Translated: CAWTLGGDQPQHF. The chain couples TRBV30 to TRBJ1-5, with a possible D match to TRBD1 (6 bases). Germline V lookup: CDR1 GTSNPN, CDR2 SVGIG (reference sequence). This CDR3 spans 13 amino acids. Between the trimmed V and J ends, which lost 4 bases and 7 bases, there was a span of 14 bases. Full variable domain (rest looked up from reference TRBV30 and TRBJ1-5): SQTIHQWPATLVQPVGSPLSLECTVEGTSNPNLYWYRQAAGRGLQLLFYSVGIGQISSEVPQNLSASRPQDRQFILSSKKLLLSDSGFYLCAWTLGGDQPQHFGDGTRLSIL.

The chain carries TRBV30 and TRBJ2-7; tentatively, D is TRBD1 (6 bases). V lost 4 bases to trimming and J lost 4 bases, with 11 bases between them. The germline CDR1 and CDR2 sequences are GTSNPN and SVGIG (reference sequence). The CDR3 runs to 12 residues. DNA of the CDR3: TGTGCCTGGACCAGGGGCCAATACGAGCAGTACTTC. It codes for CAWTRGQYEQYF.

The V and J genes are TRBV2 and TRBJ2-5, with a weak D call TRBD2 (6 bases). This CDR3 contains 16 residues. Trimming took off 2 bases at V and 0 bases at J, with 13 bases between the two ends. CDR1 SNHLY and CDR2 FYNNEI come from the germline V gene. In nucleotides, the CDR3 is TGTGCCAGCAGTGAATTCGGGGACTCGTACCAAGAGACCCAGTACTTC. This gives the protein CASSEFGDSYQETQYF.

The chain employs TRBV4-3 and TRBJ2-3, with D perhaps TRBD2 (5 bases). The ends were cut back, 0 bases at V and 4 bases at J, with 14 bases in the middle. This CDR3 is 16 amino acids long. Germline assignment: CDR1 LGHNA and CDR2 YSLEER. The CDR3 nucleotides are TGCGCCAGCAGCCAAGACGTTTCCGGAGGAGCAGATACGCAGTATTTT. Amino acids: CASSQDVSGGADTQYF.

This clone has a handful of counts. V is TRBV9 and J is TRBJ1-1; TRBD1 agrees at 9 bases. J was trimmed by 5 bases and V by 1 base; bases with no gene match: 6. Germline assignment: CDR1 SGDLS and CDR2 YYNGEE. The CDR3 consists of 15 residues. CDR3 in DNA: TGTGCCAGCAGCGTAAGGGACAGGGTGGGTACTGAAGCTTTCTTT. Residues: CASSVRDRVGTEAFF.

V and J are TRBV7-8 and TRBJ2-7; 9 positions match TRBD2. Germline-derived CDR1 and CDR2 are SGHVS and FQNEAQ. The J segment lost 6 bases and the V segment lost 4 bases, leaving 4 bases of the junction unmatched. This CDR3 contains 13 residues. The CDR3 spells CASSSGLAVEQYF. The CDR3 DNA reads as TGTGCCAGCAGCTCGGGACTAGCTGTCGAGCAGTACTTC.

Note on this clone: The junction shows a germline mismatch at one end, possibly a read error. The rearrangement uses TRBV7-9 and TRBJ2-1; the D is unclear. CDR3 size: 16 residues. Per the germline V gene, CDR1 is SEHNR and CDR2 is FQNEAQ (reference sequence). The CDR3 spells CSSSLGRRSTYNEQFF. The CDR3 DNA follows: TGTTCCAGCAGCTTAGGGCGGAGAAGTACCTACAATGAGCAGTTCTTC.

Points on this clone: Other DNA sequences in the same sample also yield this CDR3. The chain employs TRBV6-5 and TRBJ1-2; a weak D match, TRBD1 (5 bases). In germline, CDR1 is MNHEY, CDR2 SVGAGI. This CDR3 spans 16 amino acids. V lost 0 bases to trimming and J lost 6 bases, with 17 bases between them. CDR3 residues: CASSYSSIAGWNGYTF. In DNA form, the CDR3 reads TGTGCCAGCAGTTACTCGAGTATCGCAGGGTGGAATGGCTACACCTTC.

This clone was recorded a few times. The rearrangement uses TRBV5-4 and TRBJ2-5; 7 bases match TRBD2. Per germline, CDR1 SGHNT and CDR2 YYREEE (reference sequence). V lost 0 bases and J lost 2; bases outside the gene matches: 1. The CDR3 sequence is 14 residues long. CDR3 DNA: TGTGCCAGCAGCTTGGACGGGGGGCAAGAGACCCAGTACTTC. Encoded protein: CASSLDGGQETQYF.

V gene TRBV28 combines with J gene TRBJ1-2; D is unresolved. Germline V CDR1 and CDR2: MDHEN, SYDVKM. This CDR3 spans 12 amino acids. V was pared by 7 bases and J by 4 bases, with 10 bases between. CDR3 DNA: TGTGCCAGCACCTGGGGAGGCTATGGCTACACCTTC. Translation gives CASTWGGYGYTF.

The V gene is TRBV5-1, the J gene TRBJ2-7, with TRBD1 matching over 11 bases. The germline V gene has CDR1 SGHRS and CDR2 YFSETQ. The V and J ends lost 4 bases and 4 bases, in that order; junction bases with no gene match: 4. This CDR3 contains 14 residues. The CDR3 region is CASSGGQGAYEQYF. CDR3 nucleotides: TGCGCCAGCAGCGGCGGACAGGGGGCGTACGAGCAGTACTTC.

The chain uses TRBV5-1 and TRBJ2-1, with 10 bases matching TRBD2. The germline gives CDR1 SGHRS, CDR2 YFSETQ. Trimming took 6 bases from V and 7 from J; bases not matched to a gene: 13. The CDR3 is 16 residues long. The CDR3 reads CASTFTASGSSNEQFF. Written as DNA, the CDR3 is TGCGCCAGCACTTTCACGGCTAGCGGGAGTAGTAATGAGCAGTTCTTC.

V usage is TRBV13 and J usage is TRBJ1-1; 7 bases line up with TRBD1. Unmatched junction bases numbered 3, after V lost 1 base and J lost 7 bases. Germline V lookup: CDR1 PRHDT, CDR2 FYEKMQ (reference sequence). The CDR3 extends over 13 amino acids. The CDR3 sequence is CASSLEQGDEAFF. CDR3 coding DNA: TGTGCCAGCAGCTTAGAGCAGGGGGATGAAGCTTTCTTT.

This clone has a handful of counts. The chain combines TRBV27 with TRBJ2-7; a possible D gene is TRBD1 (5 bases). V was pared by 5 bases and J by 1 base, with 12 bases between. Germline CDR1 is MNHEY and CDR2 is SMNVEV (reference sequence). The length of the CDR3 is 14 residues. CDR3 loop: CASSPMTVSYEQYF. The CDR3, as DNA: TGTGCCAGCAGTCCCATGACAGTTTCCTACGAGCAGTACTTC.

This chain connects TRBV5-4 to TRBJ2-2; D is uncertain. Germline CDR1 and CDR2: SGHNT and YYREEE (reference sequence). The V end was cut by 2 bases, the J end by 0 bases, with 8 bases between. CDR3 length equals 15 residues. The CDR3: CASSFRATNTGELFF. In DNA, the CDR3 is TGTGCCAGCAGCTTTAGAGCAACGAACACCGGGGAGCTGTTTTTT.

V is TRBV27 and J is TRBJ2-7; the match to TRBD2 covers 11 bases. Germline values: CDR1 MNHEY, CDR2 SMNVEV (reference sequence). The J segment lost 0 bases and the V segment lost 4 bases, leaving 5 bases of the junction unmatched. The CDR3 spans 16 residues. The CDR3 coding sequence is TGTGCCAGCAGTTACTCCGGGACTAGCGGCTCCTACGAGCAGTACTTC. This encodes CASSYSGTSGSYEQYF.

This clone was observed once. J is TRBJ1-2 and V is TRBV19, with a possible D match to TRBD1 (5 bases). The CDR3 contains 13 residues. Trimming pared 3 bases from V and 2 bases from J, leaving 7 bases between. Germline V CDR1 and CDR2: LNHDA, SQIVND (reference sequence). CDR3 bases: TGTGCCAGTAGTATTGGGGGGAACTATGGCTACACCTTC. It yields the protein CASSIGGNYGYTF.